This T cell receptor beta chain came from a study of type 1 and type 2 diabetes patients. In the study overall: From PBMCs, CD4+ and CD8+ T cells were isolated by magnetic microbeads. General study results and limits: Some HECs seen only in T1D might also appear in more T2D or control samples.

Germline V gene sequence: CDR1 MGHDK, CDR2 SYGVNS. The ends were cut back, 2 bases at V and 6 bases at J, with 9 bases in the middle. The CDR3 contains 13 residues. This clonotype was seen only once. As yet, its antigen is unknown. PCR was run on genomic DNA. Multiplex PCR with 30 forward and 13 reverse primers amplified the TCR beta CDR3. TCRdb reanalysed the multiplex PCR reads using MiXCR and keeps one entry per CDR3 protein. The data contain under 300,000 distinct CDR3 sequences, roughly 50% of them singletons. The chain links TRBV25-1 to TRBJ2-3, with D perhaps given as TRBD1 or TRBD2 (5 bases each). The TCR sequence derives from a man younger than 35 with type 2 diabetes. Input material: peripheral blood mononuclear cells (PBMCs). The CDR3 sequence: CASSEGGRDTQYF. Written as DNA, the CDR3 is TGTGCCAGCAGTGAAGGGGGTCGTGATACGCAGTATTTT.